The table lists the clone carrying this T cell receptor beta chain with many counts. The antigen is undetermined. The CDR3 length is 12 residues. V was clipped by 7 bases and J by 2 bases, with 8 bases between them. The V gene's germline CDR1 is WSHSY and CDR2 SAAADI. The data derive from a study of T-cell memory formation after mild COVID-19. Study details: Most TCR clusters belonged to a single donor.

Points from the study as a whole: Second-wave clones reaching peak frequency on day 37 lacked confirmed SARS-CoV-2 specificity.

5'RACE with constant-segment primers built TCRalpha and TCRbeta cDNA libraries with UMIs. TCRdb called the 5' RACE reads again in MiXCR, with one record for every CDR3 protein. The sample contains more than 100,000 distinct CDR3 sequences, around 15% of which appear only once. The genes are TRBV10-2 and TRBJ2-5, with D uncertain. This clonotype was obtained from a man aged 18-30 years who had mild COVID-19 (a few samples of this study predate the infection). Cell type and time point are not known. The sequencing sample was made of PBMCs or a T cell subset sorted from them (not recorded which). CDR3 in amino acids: CASTGAQETQYF. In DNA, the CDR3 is TGCGCCAGCACCGGTGCTCAAGAGACCCAGTACTTC.